Sequencing of this TCR beta chain was carried out in a study of technical replicates of blood from a handful of donors. Data came from immunoSEQ multiplex PCR; TCRdb stores just in-frame clones and leaves some out. This table has 80,000 to 95,000 clones, 92% appearing once. The CDR3 has 15 amino acids. Per germline, CDR1 PRHDT and CDR2 FYEKMQ (reference sequence). The V and J ends lost 5 bases and 1 base, in that order; junction bases with no gene match: 7. V is TRBV13 and J is TRBJ2-5, with 7 bases identical to TRBD1. Sequenced material: T cells isolated from PBMCs. This clonotype was obtained from a human donor in good health. For the CDR3, the DNA is TGTGCCAGCAGCCCACAGGGGCTAGGCCAAGAGACCCAGTACTTC. Protein product: CASSPQGLGQETQYF.